These 30 T cell receptor beta chains were sequenced from one sample in a study of blood T cell repertoires in COVID-19. The method was immunoSEQ multiplex PCR; TCRdb's version includes in-frame clones alone and lacks a portion of them. The sample shows fewer than 350,000 clones, 90% of them seen only once. The sample was PBMCs or T cells enriched from blood (not recorded which). Receptors were obtained from a woman between 18 and 29 years old with acute COVID-19.

The gene calls are TRBV30 and TRBJ2-7, with 8 bases aligning to TRBD2. The CDR3 has 16 amino acids. Germline V gene lookup returns CDR1 GTSNPN and CDR2 SVGIG (reference sequence). V was clipped by 0 bases and J by 1 base; unmatched bases: 8. CDR3 bases: TGTGCCTGGAGTGTGCCCACTAGCGGTAGATCCTACGAGCAGTACTTC. It codes for CAWSVPTSGRSYEQYF. The whole variable domain, remainder taken from reference TRBV30 and TRBJ2-7, is SQTIHQWPATLVQPVGSPLSLECTVEGTSNPNLYWYRQAAGRGLQLLFYSVGIGQISSEVPQNLSASRPQDRQFILSSKKLLLSDSGFYLCAWSVPTSGRSYEQYFGPGTRLTVT.

The chain combines TRBV7-2 with TRBJ2-1; 12 bases agree with TRBD2. This CDR3 has 18 amino acids. The ends lost 4 bases at V and 10 bases at J; junction bases unmatched: 17. The germline CDR1 and CDR2 sequences are SGHTA and FQGNSA. The CDR3 loop reads CASSSVAFLTSGRPEQFF. DNA of the CDR3: TGTGCCAGCAGCTCGGTGGCGTTCCTGACTAGCGGGAGACCAGAGCAGTTCTTC.

This clone was picked up one time. The chain uses TRBV7-9 and TRBJ1-4; D is unclear. CDR1 and CDR2 (germline): SEHNR, FQNEAQ (reference sequence). The CDR3 loop spans 14 amino acids. The V end was cut by 6 bases, the J end by 8 bases, with 16 bases between. The DNA of the CDR3 is TGTGCCAGCAGTGACACAGCGGTACGAGAAAAACTGTTTTTT. It yields the protein CASSDTAVREKLFF.

The V and J genes are TRBV5-1 and TRBJ2-7; TRBD2 matches 13 bases. The CDR3 is 16 residues long. Trimming at V came to 5 bases and at J to 4 bases, leaving 9 bases not matched to a gene. The germline CDR1 and CDR2 sequences are SGHRS and YFSETQ. The DNA for the CDR3 is TGCGCCAGCAGTTGGACTAGCGGGAGTGGGGGGTACGAGCAGTACTTC. Protein sequence: CASSWTSGSGGYEQYF.

The rearrangement links TRBV7-8 to TRBJ2-7, with TRBD1 matching over 8 bases. Germline lookup yields CDR1 SGHVS and CDR2 FQNEAQ. The V and J ends lost 0 bases and 4 bases, in that order; junction bases with no gene match: 14. The CDR3 has 18 amino acids. The CDR3 sequence is CASSLARIGRDRIYEQYF. Written as DNA, the CDR3 is TGTGCCAGCAGCTTAGCGCGTATCGGTCGGGACAGGATATACGAGCAGTACTTC. Filled out from reference TRBV7-8 and TRBJ2-7, the complete variable domain reads GAGVSQSPRYKVAKRGQDVALRCDPISGHVSLFWYQQALGQGPEFLTYFQNEAQLDKSGLPSDRFFAERPEGSVSTLKIQRTQQEDSAVYLCASSLARIGRDRIYEQYFGPGTRLTVT.

This clone was seen more than once but under ten times. The gene calls are TRBV4-3 and TRBJ2-3, with D maybe TRBD2 (5 bases). V lost 1 base to trimming and J lost 5 bases, with 16 bases between them. Germline V gene sequence: CDR1 LGHNA, CDR2 YSLEER. The length of the CDR3 is 16 residues. CDR3 sequence (DNA): TGCGCCAGCAGCCAAGGAGGAAGCGGTATGGGAGATACGCAGTATTTT. It yields the protein CASSQGGSGMGDTQYF.

The rearrangement links TRBV19 to TRBJ1-2; 7 bases are shared with TRBD1. Trimming cost V 4 bases and J 6 bases; bases outside gene matches: 5. This CDR3 spans 13 amino acids. Looked up from germline, CDR1 is LNHDA and CDR2 is SQIVND (reference sequence). CDR3 in DNA: TGTGCCAGTAGTACGCGGCAGGGGGATGGCTACACCTTC. It translates to CASSTRQGDGYTF.

This clone was picked up one time. This chain uses TRBV10-1 with TRBJ1-3; D is undetermined. V was shortened by 4 bases and J by 0 bases, with 13 bases between the two germline ends. Germline V gene lookup returns CDR1 WNHNN and CDR2 SYGVQD (reference sequence). The CDR3 is 16 residues long. The CDR3 loop is CASSAGKTYSGNTIYF. The CDR3 DNA follows: TGCGCCAGCAGTGCGGGGAAAACCTACTCTGGAAACACCATATATTTT.

This clone was seen more than once but under ten times. This chain joins TRBV6-2 or TRBV6-3 and TRBJ2-6, with 14 bases that match TRBD2. Trimming at V came to 4 bases and at J to 1 base, leaving 6 bases not matched to a gene. Germline lookup yields CDR1 MNHEY and CDR2 SVGEGT. CDR3 length: 19 amino acids. CDR3 nucleotides: TGTGCCAGCAGTTGGACTAGCGGGAGGATCATTTCTGGGGCCAACGTCCTGACTTTC. It encodes CASSWTSGRIISGANVLTF.

The chain recombines TRBV10-1 with TRBJ1-1; D not resolved. The V and J ends lost 5 bases and 1 base respectively, with 11 bases between them. Germline V gives CDR1 WNHNN, CDR2 SYGVQD (reference sequence). The CDR3 extends over 14 amino acids. CDR3 sequence reads: CASSTGSPNTEAFF. The CDR3 DNA is TGCGCCAGCAGTACGGGGAGTCCGAACACTGAAGCTTTCTTT.

The chain couples TRBV24-1 to TRBJ2-7; 7 positions match TRBD2. Looked up from germline, CDR1 is KGHDR and CDR2 is SFDVKD. V was pared by 5 bases and J by 5 bases, with 8 bases of the junction left unmatched. There are 14 residues in the CDR3. This CDR3 reads CATSARGVGHEQYF. As DNA, the CDR3 is TGTGCCACCAGTGCCCGGGGGGTTGGCCACGAGCAGTACTTC.

This chain joins TRBV7-8 and TRBJ2-1; TRBD2 matches at 12 bases. Germline CDR1 reads SGHVS; CDR2 reads FQNEAQ. The trim removed 5 bases at V and 7 bases at J, leaving 6 bases unmatched. The CDR3 covers 15 residues. The CDR3 region is CASSPRLAGDNEQFF. CDR3 bases: TGTGCCAGCAGCCCCAGACTAGCGGGAGATAATGAGCAGTTCTTC.

This clone occurred a few times. The chain has TRBV10-2 and TRBJ2-2; D is possibly TRBD2 (6 bases). Looked up from germline, CDR1 is WSHSY and CDR2 is SAAADI. This CDR3 has 14 residues. V gave up 7 bases and J gave up 6 bases, with 15 bases separating them. This chain's CDR3 is CASTWGGYAGELFF. CDR3 coding DNA: TGCGCCAGCACTTGGGGAGGTTATGCCGGGGAGCTGTTTTTT.

V is TRBV3-1 (or the pseudogene TRBV3-2) and J is TRBJ2-2, with 9 bases identical to TRBD1. The CDR3 spans 15 residues. The germline CDR1 and CDR2 sequences are LGHDT and YNNKEL (reference sequence). V lost 5 bases to trimming and J lost 5 bases; unmatched junction nucleotides: 6. This chain's CDR3 is CASSFGTGFTGELFF. For the CDR3, the DNA is TGTGCCAGCAGCTTCGGGACAGGGTTTACCGGGGAGCTGTTTTTT.

V usage is TRBV30 and J usage is TRBJ2-7, with a weak D call TRBD1 (5 bases). V was cut by 3 bases and J by 3 bases, with 9 bases left in between. Germline CDR1 GTSNPN, CDR2 SVGIG (reference sequence). The CDR3 totals 12 residues. CDR3 residues: CAWSPQGYEQYF. The CDR3 DNA follows: TGTGCCTGGAGCCCTCAGGGCTACGAGCAGTACTTC. The full variable domain, in which reference TRBV30 and TRBJ2-7 provide the parts outside the CDR3, is SQTIHQWPATLVQPVGSPLSLECTVEGTSNPNLYWYRQAAGRGLQLLFYSVGIGQISSEVPQNLSASRPQDRQFILSSKKLLLSDSGFYLCAWSPQGYEQYFGPGTRLTVT.

The chain joins TRBV2 to TRBJ1-4, with TRBD1 matching over 7 bases. V was clipped by 10 bases and J by 3 bases; unmatched bases: 8. CDR1 is SNHLY and CDR2 is FYNNEI in the germline V gene. CDR3 length: 14 amino acids. The CDR3 loop reads CANRQGFANEKLFF. In DNA form, the CDR3 reads TGTGCCAACCGACAGGGATTTGCTAATGAAAAACTGTTTTTT. Full variable domain (rest looked up from reference TRBV2 and TRBJ1-4): EPEVTQTPSHQVTQMGQEVILRCVPISNHLYFYWYRQILGQKVEFLVSFYNNEISEKSEIFDDQFSVERPDGSNFTLKIRSTKLEDSAMYFCANRQGFANEKLFFGSGTQLSVL.

The chain combines TRBV5-4 with TRBJ2-5; TRBD2 matches at 12 bases. This CDR3 spans 17 amino acids. Germline-derived CDR1 and CDR2 are SGHNT and YYREEE (reference sequence). V lost 3 bases to trimming and J lost 4 bases; unmatched junction nucleotides: 10. CDR3 sequence reads: CASSSTTSGRVAETQYF. CDR3 DNA sequence: TGTGCCAGCAGCTCCACGACTAGCGGGAGAGTGGCAGAGACCCAGTACTTC.

The CDR3 DNA reads TGTGCCAGCACCCAAAGGAATCGGGACACTGAAGCTTTCTTT. Translated, it gives CASTQRNRDTEAFF. V is TRBV5-4 and J is TRBJ1-1; unclear D gene. Germline V lookup: CDR1 SGHNT, CDR2 YYREEE (reference sequence). CDR3 length equals 14 residues. V lost 6 bases and J lost 3, with 15 bases in between.

CDR3 sequence (DNA): TGCGCCAGCAGCACTATAAGCGGGACCTCCTACAATGAGCAGTTCTTC. Amino acids: CASSTISGTSYNEQFF. The V and J genes are TRBV5-1 and TRBJ2-1, with 7 bases lining up with TRBD2. The CDR3 totals 16 residues. J lost 0 bases, V lost 4 bases, and 7 bases had no gene match. Per the germline V gene, CDR1 is SGHRS and CDR2 is YFSETQ.

This clone was detected once. The V gene is TRBV5-1, the J gene TRBJ2-2; the match to TRBD1 covers 7 bases. CDR3 length: 15 amino acids. Trimming took 4 bases from V and 0 from J; bases not matched to a gene: 3. From germline, CDR1 is SGHRS and CDR2 YFSETQ. Here the CDR3 DNA reads TGCGCCAGCAGCCCGGACAGGCCGAACACCGGGGAGCTGTTTTTT. Its translation: CASSPDRPNTGELFF. Full variable domain (remainder filled in from reference TRBV5-1 and TRBJ2-2): KAGVTQTPRYLIKTRGQQVTLSCSPISGHRSVSWYQQTPGQGLQFLFEYFSETQRNKGNFPGRFSGRQFSNSRSEMNVSTLELGDSALYLCASSPDRPNTGELFFGEGSRLTVL.

With regard to this clone: Other DNA sequences within the sample encode an identical CDR3. The chain couples TRBV5-1 to TRBJ2-7; D remains unclear. Germline CDR1 reads SGHRS; CDR2 reads YFSETQ. The CDR3 length is 12 residues. The V gene lost 0 bases and the J gene lost 3 bases, with 4 bases spanning the gap. The CDR3 DNA is TGCGCCAGCAGCTTGGGAGACTACGAGCAGTACTTC. This codes for CASSLGDYEQYF.

The chain joins TRBV7-2 to TRBJ1-4; 7 positions match TRBD1. The length of the CDR3 is 14 residues. J lost 8 bases, V lost 6 bases, and 9 bases had no gene match. CDR1 SGHTA and CDR2 FQGNSA come from the germline V gene. The CDR3 is CASREQGFGEKLFF. The CDR3 nucleotides are TGTGCCAGCAGGGAACAGGGGTTTGGGGAAAAACTGTTTTTT.

The chain joins TRBV30 to TRBJ1-5, with TRBD1 matching over 9 bases. This CDR3 has 13 amino acids. V shed 0 bases and J 9 bases; nucleotides not matched to a gene: 3. Germline V lookup: CDR1 GTSNPN, CDR2 SVGIG (reference sequence). CDR3 bases: TGTGCCTGGAGTGTGGACAGGGGACGGCCCCAGCATTTT. As protein: CAWSVDRGRPQHF.

This clone was observed a few times. The chain combines TRBV4-2 with TRBJ2-2, with D uncertain. Germline loops: CDR1 LGHNA, CDR2 YNFKEQ. This CDR3 has 13 amino acids. The ends were cut back, 6 bases at V and 3 bases at J, with 8 bases in the middle. The CDR3: CASSWRDTGELFF. The DNA of the CDR3 is TGTGCCAGCAGTTGGAGAGACACCGGGGAGCTGTTTTTT.

The chain couples TRBV7-9 to TRBJ2-1; 11 bases are shared with TRBD2. CDR3 length equals 15 residues. Germline-derived CDR1 and CDR2 are SEHNR and FQNEAQ (reference sequence). The V gene end was trimmed by 4 bases and the J gene end by 4 bases; junction bases not matched to a gene: 3. CDR3 sequence: CASSWGLAEYNEQFF. The CDR3 DNA sequence: TGTGCCAGCAGCTGGGGACTAGCGGAGTACAATGAGCAGTTCTTC.

This chain connects TRBV29-1 to TRBJ1-1; D not certain. Trimming shortened V by 3 bases and J by 4 bases, and 12 bases separated the two germline ends. Per the germline V gene, CDR1 is SQVTM and CDR2 is ANQGSEA. This CDR3 comprises 13 residues. The CDR3 region is CSVEFIGSTEAFF. The CDR3 DNA is TGCAGCGTTGAGTTCATCGGGAGCACTGAAGCTTTCTTT.

The CDR3 coding sequence is TGTGCCAGCAGCTTAAAGGGACAGGGGTATTCTAACTATGGCTACACCTTC. Translating it yields CASSLKGQGYSNYGYTF. This sequence joins TRBV11-2 and TRBJ1-2; TRBD1 aligns across 10 bases. Germline V CDR1 and CDR2: SGHAT, FQNNGV. The CDR3 extends over 17 amino acids. Losses at the gene ends were 2 bases for V and 0 bases for J; bases not matched to a gene: 6.

The genes are TRBV7-2 and TRBJ1-2; D perhaps matches TRBD1 (6 bases). Germline CDR1 reads SGHTA; CDR2 reads FQGNSA. The CDR3 totals 10 residues. V lost 11 bases to trimming and J lost 5 bases, with 9 bases between them. Written as DNA, the CDR3 is TGTGCCCTTGGGACATATGGCTACACCTTC. Amino acid sequence: CALGTYGYTF.

In the case of this clone: Mismatch with germline at one junction end may stem from a read error. The rearrangement links TRBV20-1 to TRBJ1-1; D possibly corresponds to TRBD1 (5 bases). The length of the CDR3 is 10 residues. From germline, CDR1 is DFQATT and CDR2 SNEGSKA (reference sequence). CDR3 sequence reads: CSAGDFKAAF. The DNA of the CDR3 is TGCAGTGCTGGGGACTTCAAGGCTGCGTTT.

The chain uses TRBV15 and TRBJ1-5; unclear D gene. Trimming removed 0 bases at V and 5 bases at J, with 11 bases between. The CDR3 length is 15 residues. Germline loops: CDR1 LNHNV, CDR2 YYDKDF (reference sequence). The CDR3 here is CATSRDLATYQPQHF. The CDR3 region has the DNA TGTGCCACCAGCAGAGATTTGGCCACGTATCAGCCCCAGCATTTT. Looking up the rest from reference TRBV15 and TRBJ1-5 gives the full variable domain: DAMVIQNPRYQVTQFGKPVTLSCSQTLNHNVMYWYQQKSSQAPKLLFHYYDKDFNNEADTPDNFQSRRPNTSFCFLDIRSPGLGDTAMYLCATSRDLATYQPQHFGDGTRLSIL.